These T cell receptor beta chains were read from a single sample in a study of blood T cell repertoires in COVID-19. Clones were read by immunoSEQ multiplex PCR, and TCRdb kept only the in-frame ones, dropping some. The sample has about 200,000 clones, 75% to 90% seen once. The sequenced sample was peripheral blood. These receptor sequences come from a human donor in a cohort sampled during active COVID-19. CDR3s include the opening cysteine and the closing phenylalanine or tryptophan. The D gene is left open where the match is weak.

v_call,j_call,d_call,cdr3_aa
TRBV6-5,TRBJ1-5,TRBD1,CASAPGTASNQPQHF
TRBV18,TRBJ2-7,TRBD1,CASSPPSGQGYLYEQYF
TRBV27,TRBJ2-2,TRBD2,CASSLSGLAGGSTGELFF
TRBV5-4,TRBJ1-3,-,CASSVEVSGNTIYF
TRBV11-2,TRBJ2-5,-,CASSDRQPPRDTQYF
TRBV7-9,TRBJ2-1,TRBD2,CASSLYTSGTLDEQFF
TRBV4-1,TRBJ2-3,-,CASSQDMWASTDTQYF
TRBV11-2,TRBJ2-1,TRBD2,CASSPTFTSGLNNEQFF
TRBV19,TRBJ1-5,TRBD1,CASSPGTGGNQPQHF
TRBV7-2,TRBJ2-7,-,CASSLAARDEQYF
TRBV30,TRBJ1-1,-,CAWSKRENTEAFF
TRBV7-3,TRBJ1-1,-,CASSVQGMNTEAFF
TRBV14,TRBJ1-2,TRBD1,CASSQDRSNYGYTF
TRBV2,TRBJ2-1,TRBD1,CASRVTGGNEQFF
TRBV27,TRBJ2-1,-,CASSLVSDNEQFF
TRBV5-6,TRBJ1-3,-,CASSFSPVSGNTIYF
TRBV5-1,TRBJ2-5,-,CASSAVKGGGSSETQYF
TRBV7-6,TRBJ1-6,TRBD1,CASSQGAVNSPLHF
TRBV13,TRBJ2-1,TRBD2,CASSLRSAGNEQFF
TRBV5-4,TRBJ1-1,-,CASSSRGDTAFF
TRBV9,TRBJ1-6,-,CASSVTGNSPLHF
TRBV2,TRBJ2-7,TRBD2,CASRQTSASSYEQYF
TRBV11-2,TRBJ2-7,-,CASSLAYTYEQYF
TRBV11-2,TRBJ2-1,-,CASSPGWGGARYNEQFF
TRBV5-1,TRBJ1-2,TRBD1,CASSQRTGGGYGYTF
TRBV2,TRBJ2-2,-,CASRSNSPSGELFF
TRBV7-2,TRBJ1-5,-,CASSLESGAQHQPQHF
TRBV29-1,TRBJ2-1,TRBD2,CSVVGPGLADRGFF
TRBV5-4,TRBJ2-7,-,CASSSFILGLIYEQYF
TRBV6-2/TRBV6-3,TRBJ1-2,TRBD1,CASSSPDRALYGYTF
TRBV7-6,TRBJ2-5,TRBD2,CASSLEVAGVETQYF
TRBV19,TRBJ1-5,TRBD1,CASSSGTGGPNQPQHF
TRBV7-2,TRBJ1-2,-,CASSLGQPRINYGYTF
TRBV28,TRBJ2-1,-,CASSLRWSSYNEQFF
TRBV13,TRBJ2-5,TRBD1,CASSDRGLARPVETQYF
TRBV4-3,TRBJ2-7,TRBD2,CASSQDRDGRAAYEQYF
TRBV5-4,TRBJ1-4,TRBD1,CASSWRGRGVLSEKLFF
TRBV19,TRBJ1-2,-,CASSRSEVYGYTF
TRBV7-2,TRBJ2-7,-,CASSLGLDYEQYF
TRBV5-4,TRBJ2-7,-,CASSLAPEDEQYF
TRBV4-2,TRBJ2-7,TRBD1,CASSQDEPGDRGFEQYF
TRBV28,TRBJ1-4,-,CASSLEGGGEKLFF
TRBV28,TRBJ1-4,TRBD1,CASSFARGNEKLFF
TRBV6-1,TRBJ1-2,-,CASSESPLGYGYTF
TRBV20-1,TRBJ2-1,-,CSASTGVLVFPFF
TRBV4-1,TRBJ2-2,-,CASSRRTENTGELFF
TRBV18,TRBJ1-1,TRBD1,CASSLAGTVNTEAFF
TRBV7-3,TRBJ2-3,TRBD2,CASSTSGLASDTQYF
TRBV28,TRBJ1-5,TRBD1,CASSQPTGNNQPQHF
TRBV5-4,TRBJ2-7,TRBD1,CASSPGQGSYEQYF
TRBV6-6,TRBJ1-3,TRBD1,CASSYLGQGRNTIYF
TRBV4-2,TRBJ1-5,-,CASSQVPGRDDQPQHF
TRBV9,TRBJ1-1,TRBD1,CASSVREPGQGFTEAFF
TRBV4-1,TRBJ2-7,TRBD2,CASSQEKTSGAYEQYF
TRBV7-2,TRBJ1-1,-,CASSLENRRNTEAFF
TRBV2,TRBJ2-7,TRBD1,CASSVDRGSYEQYF
TRBV4-3,TRBJ1-2,-,CASSQPSGGLYGYTF
TRBV7-2,TRBJ2-7,TRBD2,CASSLASGGGPYEQYF